Below are 27 T cell receptor beta chains sequenced from a single sample in a study of blood T cell repertoires in COVID-19. TCRdb keeps only in-frame clones here, not all; method: immunoSEQ multiplex PCR. The data contain 100,000 to 150,000 clones, 92% of them seen just once; the ten biggest clones take up just over 2%. The source material was peripheral blood. The receptors here all came from a man in his forties or fifties with COVID-19, enrolled during active disease.

This chain connects TRBV7-9 to TRBJ2-7, with a weak D call TRBD1 (6 bases). CDR3 size: 16 residues. Trimming took off 1 base at V and 0 bases at J, with 13 bases between the two ends. Germline V gives CDR1 SEHNR, CDR2 FQNEAQ (reference sequence). The chain's CDR3 is CASSLVYDRSSYEQYV. The CDR3 region has the DNA TGTGCCAGCAGCTTAGTTTATGACAGGAGCTCCTACGAGCAGTACGTC.

The gene calls are TRBV12-3 or TRBV12-4 and TRBJ2-2, with D possibly being TRBD2 (5 bases). V was cut by 2 bases and J by 7 bases, with 8 bases left in between. There are 13 residues in the CDR3. DNA of the CDR3: TGTGCCAGCAGTTTACTGGGGAGCGGGGAGCTGTTTTTT. It yields the protein CASSLLGSGELFF.

The chain uses TRBV9 and TRBJ2-1; D may be TRBD2 (6 bases). CDR3 length: 16 residues. V lost 4 bases, J lost 0 bases, and 14 bases lay in between. Germline loops: CDR1 SGDLS, CDR2 YYNGEE. CDR3 sequence (DNA): TGTGCCAGCAGCCCCCGGACCGGGAGCTCCTACAATGAGCAGTTCTTC. Residues: CASSPRTGSSYNEQFF.

This chain uses TRBV29-1 with TRBJ2-5; D is perhaps TRBD2 (6 bases). V gave up 4 bases and J gave up 2 bases, with 14 bases separating them. Germline CDR1 is SQVTM and CDR2 is ANQGSEA. The CDR3 length is 14 residues. The CDR3 nucleotides are TGCAGCGTTGCTGCTAGCGTGAATCAAGAGACCCAGTACTTC. Translation gives CSVAASVNQETQYF.

The V call is TRBV2, the J call TRBJ2-1, with 8 nucleotides matching TRBD2. Germline CDR1 SNHLY, CDR2 FYNNEI. This CDR3 is 16 amino acids long. After removal of 4 bases from V and 14 bases from J, the junction contained 19 bases not matched to a gene. This CDR3 reads CASSALGSGGSRGEFF. CDR3 DNA: TGTGCCAGCAGTGCCTTAGGAAGCGGGGGATCGCGAGGGGAGTTCTTC.

The chain is built from TRBV19 and TRBJ2-1; D remains ambiguous. Germline-derived CDR1 and CDR2 are LNHDA and SQIVND (reference sequence). This CDR3 comprises 13 residues. Trimming shortened V by 3 bases and J by 5 bases, and 8 bases separated the two germline ends. CDR3 protein: CASSIQRDNEQFF. As DNA, the CDR3 is TGTGCCAGTAGTATTCAGCGAGACAATGAGCAGTTCTTC.

This chain links TRBV10-3 with TRBJ2-7; D perhaps matches TRBD2 (6 bases). Germline V gene sequence: CDR1 ENHRY, CDR2 SYGVKD. V was pared by 2 bases and J by 4 bases, with 12 bases between. This CDR3 region has 14 residues. The CDR3 loop reads CAISERGDFYEQYF. The CDR3 DNA reads as TGTGCCATCAGTGAGCGAGGGGACTTTTACGAGCAGTACTTC.

Written as DNA, the CDR3 is TGTGCCAGCAGCCCCGGGACAGGGGCCCCAGATACGCAGTATTTT. Residues: CASSPGTGAPDTQYF. The V and J genes are TRBV5-4 and TRBJ2-3, with 10 bases aligning to TRBD1. The CDR3 extends over 15 amino acids. Germline V gene data show CDR1 as SGHNT and CDR2 as YYREEE (reference sequence). J lost 4 bases, V lost 4 bases, and 6 bases had no gene match.

V usage is TRBV5-5 and J usage is TRBJ1-5; D ambiguous. The CDR3 runs to 14 residues. V was trimmed by 0 bases and J by 0 bases, leaving 4 bases between them. Germline V gene data show CDR1 as SGHKS and CDR2 as YYEKEE (reference sequence). The CDR3 here is CASSLDGSNQPQHF. In nucleotides, the CDR3 is TGTGCCAGCAGCTTGGACGGTAGCAATCAGCCCCAGCATTTT.

The genes are TRBV2 and TRBJ2-7; D might be TRBD1 (6 bases). The CDR3 runs 12 residues. Looked up from germline, CDR1 is SNHLY and CDR2 is FYNNEI. Trimming left V 7 bases short and J 2 bases short, with 9 bases between. CDR3 residues: CASKDSTYEQYV. CDR3 DNA: TGTGCCAGCAAGGACAGTACCTACGAGCAGTACGTC.

The CDR3 region is CAWSKILAGAGEQFF. The CDR3 DNA follows: TGTGCCTGGAGCAAAATACTAGCGGGAGCGGGTGAGCAGTTCTTC. The V call is TRBV30, the J call TRBJ2-1, with 11 bases aligning to TRBD2. Per germline, CDR1 GTSNPN and CDR2 SVGIG (reference sequence). The J segment lost 9 bases and the V segment lost 3 bases, leaving 10 bases of the junction unmatched. CDR3 size: 15 residues.

The V gene is TRBV27, the J gene TRBJ2-1; TRBD2 matches 7 bases. J lost 9 bases, V lost 0 bases, and 11 bases had no gene match. Germline V gene lookup returns CDR1 MNHEY and CDR2 SMNVEV (reference sequence). CDR3 length equals 16 residues. The CDR3, as DNA: TGTGCCAGCAGTTTATCAGGCGGGAGTGGATGGACTGAGCAGTTCTTC. Amino acid sequence: CASSLSGGSGWTEQFF.

V usage is TRBV10-3 and J usage is TRBJ1-5; TRBD1 aligns across 8 bases. CDR3 size: 14 residues. The ends lost 11 bases at V and 7 bases at J; junction bases unmatched: 13. Looked up from germline, CDR1 is ENHRY and CDR2 is SYGVKD. CDR3: CAVQDRDKGQPQHF. The CDR3 DNA follows: TGTGCCGTCCAGGACAGGGACAAAGGGCAGCCCCAGCATTTT.

As concerns this clone: The sample contains more than one DNA sequence encoding this CDR3. The V call is TRBV3-1 (or the pseudogene TRBV3-2), the J call TRBJ2-2; tentative D call: TRBD1 (5 bases). The V end lost 1 base, the J end lost 2 bases, and 5 bases lay between the germline ends. Germline V gene lookup returns CDR1 LGHDT and CDR2 YNNKEL (reference sequence). The CDR3 loop spans 14 amino acids. In DNA, the CDR3 is TGTGCCAGCAGCCAAGGGGGCAACACCGGGGAGCTGTTTTTT. Amino acid sequence: CASSQGGNTGELFF.

This rearrangement joins TRBV7-3 to TRBJ2-7, with D tentatively TRBD1 (5 bases). This CDR3 has 14 amino acids. Trimming removed 5 bases from V and 2 bases from J, with 13 bases in between. Germline loops: CDR1 SGHTA, CDR2 FQGTGA. CDR3: CASSPHQGAYEQYF. The CDR3 DNA is TGTGCCAGCAGCCCCCACCAGGGCGCCTACGAGCAGTACTTC.

The rearrangement joins TRBV30 to TRBJ1-1; TRBD1 might be the D (6 bases). The CDR3 contains 14 residues. V lost 3 bases and J 4 bases, leaving 15 bases between the germline ends. The V gene's germline CDR1 is GTSNPN and CDR2 SVGIG (reference sequence). CDR3 in amino acids: CAWSPTGRSTEAFF. The CDR3 nucleotides read TGTGCCTGGAGCCCGACAGGCAGGAGCACTGAAGCTTTCTTT.

This clone was recorded once. The chain couples TRBV2 to TRBJ1-2; no definite D call. Trimming left V 0 bases short and J 9 bases short, with 8 bases between. CDR3 length: 12 amino acids. Germline V gives CDR1 SNHLY, CDR2 FYNNEI. CDR3 protein: CASSEAPESYTF. CDR3 coding DNA: TGTGCCAGCAGTGAAGCCCCCGAGAGCTACACCTTC.

The gene calls are TRBV2 and TRBJ2-5; TRBD1 might be the D (5 bases). The CDR3 length is 14 residues. Germline V gene lookup returns CDR1 SNHLY and CDR2 FYNNEI. V gave up 2 bases and J gave up 5 bases, with 12 bases separating them. Written as DNA, the CDR3 is TGTGCCAGCAGTGAAAACAGGATGAGCGAGACCCAGTACTTC. Amino acid sequence: CASSENRMSETQYF.

The chain links TRBV5-1 to TRBJ2-3; unclear D gene. This CDR3 has 13 residues. Germline V gives CDR1 SGHRS, CDR2 YFSETQ. Trimming took off 3 bases at V and 2 bases at J, with 7 bases between the two ends. The CDR3 nucleotides read TGCGCCAGCAGCTCCCAGTACACAGATACGCAGTATTTT. It specifies CASSSQYTDTQYF.

The rearrangement uses TRBV7-3 and TRBJ2-1; 14 bases map to TRBD2. The V segment lost 4 bases and the J segment 2 bases; nucleotides outside the gene matches: 7. The CDR3 sequence is 18 residues long. Germline CDR1 is SGHTA and CDR2 is FQGTGA. The CDR3 nucleotides read TGTGCCAGCAGCTCTTTTTCGGGACTAGCGGGAGCCTACAATGAGCAGTTCTTC. Translation: CASSSFSGLAGAYNEQFF.

Only one count was recorded for this clone. The gene calls are TRBV27 and TRBJ1-2, with D possibly matching TRBD1 (6 bases). The germline gives CDR1 MNHEY, CDR2 SMNVEV (reference sequence). The CDR3 has 13 residues. The V end was cut by 11 bases, the J end by 2 bases, with 15 bases between. CDR3 in amino acids: CAVARGANYGYTF. The CDR3 bases are TGTGCCGTAGCCCGGGGGGCAAACTATGGCTACACCTTC.

This clone has only a few counts. The V gene is TRBV6-1, the J gene TRBJ1-5; 10 positions match TRBD1. The J segment lost 11 bases and the V segment lost 6 bases, leaving 10 bases of the junction unmatched. This CDR3 is 14 amino acids long. CDR1 is MNHNS, CDR2 SASEGT, per germline. The DNA for the CDR3 is TGTGCCAGCAGGCCGGGACAGGGGTTGATGGCCCAGCATTTT. Translated: CASRPGQGLMAQHF.

This rearrangement joins TRBV5-4 to TRBJ2-2, with D perhaps TRBD2 (6 bases). The CDR3 runs to 15 residues. Trimming removed 0 bases at V and 2 bases at J, with 8 bases between. In germline, CDR1 is SGHNT, CDR2 YYREEE (reference sequence). The CDR3 spells CASSLGGKNTGELFF. CDR3 sequence (DNA): TGTGCCAGCAGCTTGGGCGGGAAAAACACCGGGGAGCTGTTTTTT.

The chain links TRBV6-1 to TRBJ2-1, with TRBD1 matching 9 bases. This CDR3 is 16 amino acids long. The germline gives CDR1 MNHNS, CDR2 SASEGT. The V and J ends lost 4 bases and 2 bases, in that order; junction bases with no gene match: 6. The CDR3, as DNA: TGTGCCAGCAGTGTACAGGGGGCCTTAGCCTACAATGAGCAGTTCTTC. Encoded protein: CASSVQGALAYNEQFF.

The chain employs TRBV7-3 and TRBJ2-2, with unresolved D. The CDR3 is 16 residues long. V gave up 5 bases and J gave up 7 bases, with 20 bases separating them. The germline CDR1 and CDR2 sequences are SGHTA and FQGTGA. CDR3 nucleotide sequence: TGTGCCAGCAGCCCCTTCGTTCGGCATGCAGGCGGGGAGCTGTTTTTT. Translation gives CASSPFVRHAGGELFF.

In nucleotides, the CDR3 is TGTGCCTGGAGCGACGGGACAGTGAACACTGAAGCTTTCTTT. Translating it yields CAWSDGTVNTEAFF. The chain links TRBV30 to TRBJ1-1; 7 positions agree with TRBD1. Losses at the gene ends were 3 bases for V and 0 bases for J; bases not matched to a gene: 4. This CDR3 has 14 amino acids. The germline CDR1 and CDR2 sequences are GTSNPN and SVGIG (reference sequence). Complete variable domain (other parts from reference TRBV30 and TRBJ1-1): SQTIHQWPATLVQPVGSPLSLECTVEGTSNPNLYWYRQAAGRGLQLLFYSVGIGQISSEVPQNLSASRPQDRQFILSSKKLLLSDSGFYLCAWSDGTVNTEAFFGQGTRLTVV.

The rearrangement uses TRBV5-5 and TRBJ2-3, with 10 nucleotides matching TRBD2. Germline CDR1 is SGHKS and CDR2 is YYEKEE (reference sequence). J gave up 6 bases and V 5 bases, and 3 bases lay outside the gene matches. The CDR3 is 13 amino acids. The CDR3: CASSPSGSDTQYF. The CDR3 region has the DNA TGTGCCAGCAGTCCTAGCGGGAGTGATACGCAGTATTTT. The whole variable domain, filled in from reference TRBV5-5 and TRBJ2-3, reads DAGVTQSPTHLIKTRGQQVTLRCSPISGHKSVSWYQQVLGQGPQFIFQYYEKEERGRGNFPDRFSARQFPNYSSELNVNALLLGDSALYLCASSPSGSDTQYFGPGTRLTVL.